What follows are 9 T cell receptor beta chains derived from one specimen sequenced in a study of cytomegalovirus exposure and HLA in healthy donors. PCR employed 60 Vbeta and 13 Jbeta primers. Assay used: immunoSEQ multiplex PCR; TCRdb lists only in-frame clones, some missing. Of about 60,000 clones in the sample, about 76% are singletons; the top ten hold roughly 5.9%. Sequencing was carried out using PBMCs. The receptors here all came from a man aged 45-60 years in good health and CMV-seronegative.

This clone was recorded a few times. The CDR3 DNA follows: TGTGCCAGCAGCCCTCGGACTAGCGGACTCCAAGAGACCCAGTACTTC. This translates into CASSPRTSGLQETQYF. This chain links TRBV5-8 with TRBJ2-5, with 10 positions matching TRBD2. Germline-derived CDR1 and CDR2 are SGHTS and YDEGEE. With V trimmed by 4 bases and J by 1 base, 7 bases remained unmatched. The CDR3 sequence is 16 residues long.

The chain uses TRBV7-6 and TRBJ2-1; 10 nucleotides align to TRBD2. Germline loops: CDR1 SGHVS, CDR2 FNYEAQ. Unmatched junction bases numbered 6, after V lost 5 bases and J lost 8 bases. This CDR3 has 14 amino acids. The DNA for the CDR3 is TGTGCCAGCAGCCCTAGCGGGGGTTTAGATGAGCAGTTCTTC. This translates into CASSPSGGLDEQFF.

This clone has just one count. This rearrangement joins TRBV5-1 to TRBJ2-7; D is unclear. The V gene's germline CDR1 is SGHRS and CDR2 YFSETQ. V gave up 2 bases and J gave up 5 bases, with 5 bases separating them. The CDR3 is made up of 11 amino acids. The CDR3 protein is CASSFQNEQYF. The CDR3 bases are TGCGCCAGCAGCTTTCAGAACGAGCAGTACTTC. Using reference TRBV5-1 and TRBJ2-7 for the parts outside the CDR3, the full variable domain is KAGVTQTPRYLIKTRGQQVTLSCSPISGHRSVSWYQQTPGQGLQFLFEYFSETQRNKGNFPGRFSGRQFSNSRSEMNVSTLELGDSALYLCASSFQNEQYFGPGTRLTVT.

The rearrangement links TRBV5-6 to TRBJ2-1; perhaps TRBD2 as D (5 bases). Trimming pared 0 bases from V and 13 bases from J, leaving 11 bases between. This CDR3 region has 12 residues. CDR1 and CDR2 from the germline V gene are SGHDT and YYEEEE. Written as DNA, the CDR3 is TGTGCCAGCAGCTTGGCTGGGAGATTCCAGTTCTTC. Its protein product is CASSLAGRFQFF.

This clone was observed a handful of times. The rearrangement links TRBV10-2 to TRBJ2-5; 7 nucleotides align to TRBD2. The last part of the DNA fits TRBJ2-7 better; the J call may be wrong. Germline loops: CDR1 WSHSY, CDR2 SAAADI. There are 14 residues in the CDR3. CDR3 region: CASSDGGGRYEQYF. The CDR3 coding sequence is TGCGCCAGCAGTGACGGCGGGGGTCGGTACGAGCAGTACTTC.

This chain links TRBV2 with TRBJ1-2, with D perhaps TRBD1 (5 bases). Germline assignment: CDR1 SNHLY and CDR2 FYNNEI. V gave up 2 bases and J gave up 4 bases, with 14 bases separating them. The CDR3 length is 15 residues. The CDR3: CASSEQGGMGYGYTF. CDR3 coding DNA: TGTGCCAGCAGTGAACAGGGTGGGATGGGCTATGGCTACACCTTC.

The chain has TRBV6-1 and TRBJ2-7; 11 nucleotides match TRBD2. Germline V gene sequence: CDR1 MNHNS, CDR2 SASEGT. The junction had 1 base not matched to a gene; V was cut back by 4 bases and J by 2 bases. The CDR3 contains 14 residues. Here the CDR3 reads CASSAGLAAYEQYF. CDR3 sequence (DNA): TGTGCCAGCAGTGCGGGACTAGCGGCCTACGAGCAGTACTTC.

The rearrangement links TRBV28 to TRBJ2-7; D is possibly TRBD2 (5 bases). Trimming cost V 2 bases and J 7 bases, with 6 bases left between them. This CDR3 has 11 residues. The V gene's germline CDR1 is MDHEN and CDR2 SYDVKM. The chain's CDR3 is CASSLPGEQYF. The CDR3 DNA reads TGTGCCAGCAGTTTACCGGGGGAGCAGTACTTC. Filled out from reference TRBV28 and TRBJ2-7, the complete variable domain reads DVKVTQSSRYLVKRTGEKVFLECVQDMDHENMFWYRQDPGLGLRLIYFSYDVKMKEKGDIPEGYSVSREKKERFSLILESASTNQTSMYLCASSLPGEQYFGPGTRLTVT.

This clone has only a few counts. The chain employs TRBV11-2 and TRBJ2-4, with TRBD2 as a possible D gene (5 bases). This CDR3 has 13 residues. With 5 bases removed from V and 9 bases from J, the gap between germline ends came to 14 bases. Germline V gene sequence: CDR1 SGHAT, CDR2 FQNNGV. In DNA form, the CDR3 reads TGTGCCAGCAGCCCCCGCGGAAGCGGCATTCAGTACTTC. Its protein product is CASSPRGSGIQYF.